The 26 T cell receptor beta chains below all came from one sample that was sequenced in a study of technical replicates of blood from a few donors. TCRdb's table, derived via immunoSEQ multiplex PCR, lists solely in-frame clones and lacks some. The sample carries about 97,000 clones, roughly 96% recorded once. Input material: T cells isolated from PBMCs. These receptors were obtained from a human donor in good health.

This chain uses TRBV7-2 with TRBJ2-7, with 9 positions matching TRBD1. V shed 1 base, J shed 7 bases, and the junction held 5 bases outside the gene matches. CDR1 and CDR2 (germline): SGHTA, FQGNSA. The CDR3 loop spans 14 amino acids. CDR3 region: CASSLGTGVGEQYF. The DNA for the CDR3 is TGTGCCAGCAGCTTAGGGACAGGGGTGGGTGAGCAGTACTTC. Drawing the rest from reference TRBV7-2 and TRBJ2-7, the complete variable domain is GAGVSQSPSNKVTEKGKDVELRCDPISGHTALYWYRQSLGQGLEFLIYFQGNSAPDKSGLPSDRFSAERTGGSVSTLTIQRTQQEDSAVYLCASSLGTGVGEQYFGPGTRLTVT.

The genes are TRBV11-2 and TRBJ2-7; 8 bases match TRBD2. With 4 bases clipped from V and 2 bases from J, the junction kept 7 bases outside the gene matches. The CDR3 loop spans 15 amino acids. Per the germline V gene, CDR1 is SGHAT and CDR2 is FQNNGV. The CDR3 DNA reads TGTGCCAGCAGCTCCCGTGCTAGCGGGCCCTACGAGCAGTACTTC. Amino acids: CASSSRASGPYEQYF.

V and J are TRBV27 and TRBJ1-5; 7 nucleotides align to TRBD1. CDR3 length: 16 amino acids. Germline-derived CDR1 and CDR2 are MNHEY and SMNVEV (reference sequence). V was pared by 5 bases and J by 0 bases, with 7 bases of the junction left unmatched. CDR3 sequence reads: CASSAGQLNSNQPQHF. The CDR3 coding sequence is TGTGCCAGCAGTGCGGGACAGTTAAATAGCAATCAGCCCCAGCATTTT.

The chain carries TRBV4-2 and TRBJ2-7, with TRBD2 identical over 10 bases. The CDR3 extends over 17 amino acids. Germline V gives CDR1 LGHNA, CDR2 YNFKEQ. V lost 1 base and J lost 5; bases outside the gene matches: 11. The CDR3 reads CASSQASSGSLRNEQYF. The CDR3 DNA follows: TGTGCCAGCAGCCAAGCATCTAGCGGGAGCCTTCGCAACGAGCAGTACTTC.

The chain is built from TRBV5-1 and TRBJ2-5, with TRBD2 as a possible D gene (5 bases). Germline CDR1 is SGHRS and CDR2 is YFSETQ. The V end was cut by 0 bases, the J end by 4 bases, with 10 bases between. CDR3 length: 14 amino acids. The CDR3 region has the DNA TGCGCCAGCAGCTTGGAAGTGGGGAGAGAGACCCAGTACTTC. It encodes CASSLEVGRETQYF.

This sequence joins TRBV14 and TRBJ2-7, with 8 bases fitting TRBD2. The germline gives CDR1 SGHDN, CDR2 FVKESK. This CDR3 has 16 amino acids. After removal of 0 bases from V and 4 bases from J, the junction contained 8 bases not matched to a gene. Written as DNA, the CDR3 is TGTGCCAGCAGCCAAGAAGCCAGCGGGAGTCTATACGAGCAGTACTTC. Amino acid sequence: CASSQEASGSLYEQYF.

This sequence joins TRBV9 and TRBJ1-2; D possibly corresponds to TRBD1 (6 bases). CDR1 is SGDLS, CDR2 YYNGEE, per germline. The CDR3 is 12 amino acids. Deletions cut 4 bases from V and 8 bases from J, with 12 bases between. CDR3 amino acids: CASSKQGTGYTF. CDR3 nucleotide sequence: TGTGCCAGCAGCAAACAGGGAACCGGCTACACCTTC. The full variable domain, with the rest looked up from reference TRBV9 and TRBJ1-2, is DSGVTQTPKHLITATGQRVTLRCSPRSGDLSVYWYQQSLDQGLQFLIQYYNGEERAKGNILERFSAQQFPDLHSELNLSSLELGDSALYFCASSKQGTGYTFGSGTRLTVV.

The chain is built from TRBV30 and TRBJ2-2; 7 bases align to TRBD1. CDR1 is GTSNPN, CDR2 SVGIG, per germline (reference sequence). The V segment lost 4 bases and the J segment 5 bases; nucleotides outside the gene matches: 1. The length of the CDR3 is 12 residues. CDR3 sequence: CAWTRGTGELFF. The CDR3 DNA follows: TGTGCCTGGACCAGGGGGACCGGGGAGCTGTTTTTT.

The chain uses TRBV11-3 and TRBJ2-2; the D gene is possibly TRBD1 (6 bases). V was clipped by 2 bases and J by 4 bases, with 11 bases between them. Germline CDR1 and CDR2: SGHNT and YENEEA. CDR3 size: 15 residues. The CDR3 nucleotides are TGTGCCAGCAGCTTACAGGGGTACGGCACCGGGGAGCTGTTTTTT. Translating it yields CASSLQGYGTGELFF.

The CDR3 here is CSVRTNEQFF. The CDR3 nucleotides read TGCAGCGTGCGAACCAATGAGCAGTTCTTC. This chain joins TRBV29-1 and TRBJ2-1; the D is unclear. The CDR3 extends over 10 amino acids. The V end lost 6 bases, the J end lost 6 bases, and 6 bases lay between the germline ends. CDR1 and CDR2 (germline): SQVTM, ANQGSEA.

The chain has TRBV7-2 and TRBJ2-3; weak D call: TRBD2 (5 bases). In germline, CDR1 is SGHTA, CDR2 FQGNSA. The CDR3 is made up of 17 amino acids. V dropped 6 bases and J dropped 6 bases, with 25 bases sitting between them. This chain's CDR3 is CASRPALDYTGSDTQYF. CDR3 sequence (DNA): TGTGCCAGCAGACCCGCGCTCGACTACACGGGATCCGATACGCAGTATTTT.

The rearrangement links TRBV5-4 to TRBJ2-1; 12 nucleotides agree with TRBD2. The germline V gene encodes CDR1 SGHNT and CDR2 YYREEE (reference sequence). V shed 2 bases and J 5 bases; nucleotides not matched to a gene: 2. This CDR3 spans 15 amino acids. CDR3 sequence reads: CASSLLAGGNNEQFF. The CDR3, as DNA: TGTGCCAGCAGCTTACTAGCGGGAGGAAACAATGAGCAGTTCTTC.

The rearrangement joins TRBV6-6 to TRBJ2-1; maybe TRBD2 (7 bases). Trimming left V 2 bases short and J 7 bases short, with 12 bases between. The length of the CDR3 is 14 residues. Germline V CDR1 and CDR2: MNHNY, SVGAGI (reference sequence). The DNA for the CDR3 is TGTGCCAGCAGTTACCGAGAGGGGGGGAATGAGCAGTTCTTC. Translation gives CASSYREGGNEQFF.

This chain connects TRBV6-4 to TRBJ1-1; no clear D. Between the trimmed V and J ends, which lost 4 bases and 6 bases, there was a span of 15 bases. The V gene's germline CDR1 is MRHNA and CDR2 SNTAGT. This CDR3 contains 14 residues. CDR3 coding DNA: TGTGCCAGCAGTGCCCCGCGGAGCCGAGCTGAAGCTTTCTTT. Residues: CASSAPRSRAEAFF.

CDR3 sequence reads: CASSFGTDTQYF. The CDR3, as DNA: TGCGCCAGCAGCTTCGGCACAGATACGCAGTATTTT. V gene TRBV5-1 combines with J gene TRBJ2-3; D gene uncertain. Trimming took off 2 bases at V and 1 base at J, with 2 bases between the two ends. Germline V CDR1 and CDR2: SGHRS, YFSETQ. This CDR3 region has 12 residues.

The rearrangement joins TRBV13 to TRBJ2-5; maybe TRBD2 (6 bases). Trimming cost V 4 bases and J 4 bases, with 22 bases left between them. The V gene's germline CDR1 is PRHDT and CDR2 FYEKMQ (reference sequence). The CDR3 sequence is 17 residues long. CDR3 nucleotide sequence: TGTGCCAGCAGCTCCGGACAATATTCTAAGGGAGGAGAGACCCAGTACTTC. Translating it yields CASSSGQYSKGGETQYF.

The sample holds one count of this clone. This chain links TRBV30 with TRBJ2-1; D is possibly TRBD2 (5 bases). This CDR3 contains 12 residues. V dropped 3 bases and J dropped 3 bases, with 6 bases sitting between them. Per the germline V gene, CDR1 is GTSNPN and CDR2 is SVGIG (reference sequence). The CDR3 DNA follows: TGTGCCTGGAGCGGGAACTACAATGAGCAGTTCTTC. Protein product: CAWSGNYNEQFF. The full variable domain, its missing parts supplied by reference TRBV30 and TRBJ2-1, is SQTIHQWPATLVQPVGSPLSLECTVEGTSNPNLYWYRQAAGRGLQLLFYSVGIGQISSEVPQNLSASRPQDRQFILSSKKLLLSDSGFYLCAWSGNYNEQFFGPGTRLTVL.

The chain carries TRBV27 and TRBJ2-1; TRBD1 matches at 7 bases. V shed 5 bases and J 6 bases; nucleotides not matched to a gene: 4. In germline, CDR1 is MNHEY, CDR2 SMNVEV (reference sequence). CDR3 length equals 13 residues. CDR3 sequence (DNA): TGTGCCAGCAGTACCGACAGGGCCAATGAGCAGTTCTTC. It is translated as CASSTDRANEQFF.

The chain links TRBV7-2 to TRBJ2-5; tentatively, D is TRBD2 (7 bases). CDR3 length equals 15 residues. V was cut by 3 bases and J by 2 bases, with 13 bases left in between. From germline, CDR1 is SGHTA and CDR2 FQGNSA. The CDR3 region has the DNA TGTGCCAGCAGCTTTTGGGGGGGCACTCAAGAGACCCAGTACTTC. It specifies CASSFWGGTQETQYF.

This clone came up once. The chain uses TRBV29-1 and TRBJ2-2; D not resolved. The CDR3 is 14 residues long. V dropped 0 bases and J dropped 2 bases, with 7 bases sitting between them. Germline loops: CDR1 SQVTM, CDR2 ANQGSEA. The CDR3, as DNA: TGCAGCGTTGAAGAGGGCCCCAACACCGGGGAGCTGTTTTTT. It codes for CSVEEGPNTGELFF.

This chain uses TRBV18 with TRBJ1-1; 7 bases are a match to TRBD1. The CDR3 has 15 amino acids. Germline CDR1 is KGHSH and CDR2 is LQKENI. With V trimmed by 5 bases and J by 0 bases, 6 bases remained unmatched. CDR3 sequence (DNA): TGTGCCAGCTCATCAAGAGACAGGGTGAACACTGAAGCTTTCTTT. This sequence encodes CASSSRDRVNTEAFF.

The chain couples TRBV9 to TRBJ2-7, with D maybe TRBD2 (6 bases). V shed 4 bases and J shed 6 bases, with 17 bases lying between them. The germline gives CDR1 SGDLS, CDR2 YYNGEE. The CDR3 has 14 residues. CDR3 region: CASSLTSIPAEQYF. In nucleotides, the CDR3 is TGTGCCAGCAGCCTCACTAGCATCCCCGCCGAGCAGTACTTC.

This clone has only one observation. This chain uses TRBV2 with TRBJ1-1, with D possibly TRBD1 on 5 matching bases. CDR1 and CDR2 (germline): SNHLY, FYNNEI. V lost 2 bases to trimming and J lost 4 bases, with 8 bases between them. The CDR3 is 13 residues long. CDR3: CASSETTATEAFF. DNA of the CDR3: TGTGCCAGCAGTGAAACGACAGCCACTGAAGCTTTCTTT.

The chain uses TRBV2 and TRBJ2-3; 8 nucleotides match TRBD2. The junction had 8 bases not matched to a gene; V was cut back by 2 bases and J by 7 bases. Looked up from germline, CDR1 is SNHLY and CDR2 is FYNNEI. This CDR3 spans 15 amino acids. CDR3 DNA: TGTGCCAGCAGTGAATACCAGCGGGAGTTAAATACGCAGTATTTT. Translated: CASSEYQRELNTQYF. Full variable domain (remainder filled in from reference TRBV2 and TRBJ2-3): EPEVTQTPSHQVTQMGQEVILRCVPISNHLYFYWYRQILGQKVEFLVSFYNNEISEKSEIFDDQFSVERPDGSNFTLKIRSTKLEDSAMYFCASSEYQRELNTQYFGPGTRLTVL.

The rearrangement joins TRBV11-3 to TRBJ2-5; 7 bases agree with TRBD1. Germline V gives CDR1 SGHNT, CDR2 YENEEA. The CDR3 loop spans 15 amino acids. With V trimmed by 4 bases and J by 2 bases, 7 bases remained unmatched. The DNA of the CDR3 is TGTGCCAGCAGCTACGACGGGACAGAACAAGAGACCCAGTACTTC. It specifies CASSYDGTEQETQYF.

The genes are TRBV30 and TRBJ1-5; the D gene is possibly TRBD1 (6 bases). Germline values: CDR1 GTSNPN, CDR2 SVGIG (reference sequence). V was cut by 5 bases and J by 3 bases, with 11 bases left in between. The CDR3 is made up of 13 amino acids. This chain's CDR3 is CAWETGFNQPQHF. In nucleotides, the CDR3 is TGTGCCTGGGAGACAGGATTCAATCAGCCCCAGCATTTT.